One and the same sample provided the 18 T cell receptor beta chains below, sequenced in a study of shared clonotypes between healthy human individuals. Libraries were prepared by immunoSEQ multiplex PCR; TCRdb keeps only in-frame clonotypes and omits some of them. The profile shows 500,000 or so clones, approximately 94% of them singletons. Material for sequencing was naive CD4+ T cells sorted from blood. Subset indicated: CD45RA+ positively selected. The receptors derive from a woman under 40 in good health.

V gene TRBV7-9 combines with J gene TRBJ2-1; 9 nucleotides align to TRBD2. Unmatched junction bases numbered 7, after V lost 7 bases and J lost 6 bases. CDR1 is SEHNR, CDR2 FQNEAQ, per germline (reference sequence). This CDR3 contains 14 residues. The CDR3 loop is CASTLSGSSNEQFF. In DNA form, the CDR3 reads TGTGCCAGCACCCTTAGCGGGAGTTCCAATGAGCAGTTCTTC. The variable domain in full, with the rest retrieved from reference TRBV7-9 and TRBJ2-1, is DTGVSQNPRHKITKRGQNVTFRCDPISEHNRLYWYRQTLGQGPEFLTYFQNEAQLEKSRLLSDRFSAERPKGSFSTLEIQRTEQGDSAMYLCASTLSGSSNEQFFGPGTRLTVL.

This rearrangement joins TRBV5-1 to TRBJ1-2; TRBD1 matches 7 bases. The V segment lost 1 base and the J segment 6 bases; nucleotides outside the gene matches: 9. The CDR3 has 15 residues. Looked up from germline, CDR1 is SGHRS and CDR2 is YFSETQ. The CDR3, as DNA: TGCGCCAGCAGCTTGACCCTCAGCCAGGGGGATGGCTACACCTTC. This encodes CASSLTLSQGDGYTF. Filled out from reference TRBV5-1 and TRBJ1-2, the complete variable domain reads KAGVTQTPRYLIKTRGQQVTLSCSPISGHRSVSWYQQTPGQGLQFLFEYFSETQRNKGNFPGRFSGRQFSNSRSEMNVSTLELGDSALYLCASSLTLSQGDGYTFGSGTRLTVV.

This chain joins TRBV7-9 and TRBJ1-1; TRBD1 matches 8 bases. This CDR3 is built from 14 residues. The V segment lost 2 bases and the J segment 5 bases; nucleotides outside the gene matches: 4. Germline V gives CDR1 SEHNR, CDR2 FQNEAQ (reference sequence). CDR3 nucleotide sequence: TGTGCCAGCAGCTTAACAGGGGGTAGGACTGAAGCTTTCTTT. Its protein product is CASSLTGGRTEAFF. The whole variable domain, remainder taken from reference TRBV7-9 and TRBJ1-1, is DTGVSQNPRHKITKRGQNVTFRCDPISEHNRLYWYRQTLGQGPEFLTYFQNEAQLEKSRLLSDRFSAERPKGSFSTLEIQRTEQGDSAMYLCASSLTGGRTEAFFGQGTRLTVV.

The chain joins TRBV7-9 to TRBJ1-1; D might be TRBD1 (5 bases). CDR3 length equals 14 residues. The germline V gene has CDR1 SEHNR and CDR2 FQNEAQ (reference sequence). Between the trimmed V and J ends, which lost 2 bases and 3 bases, there was a span of 10 bases. The CDR3 region is CASSLQGRDTEAFF. CDR3 DNA sequence: TGTGCCAGCAGCTTACAGGGTCGAGACACTGAAGCTTTCTTT.

The chain has TRBV4-1 and TRBJ2-7, with a possible D match to TRBD1 (6 bases). The CDR3 sequence is 14 residues long. Per the germline V gene, CDR1 is MGHRA and CDR2 is YSYEKL. With 0 bases removed from V and 11 bases from J, the gap between germline ends came to 17 bases. In DNA, the CDR3 is TGCGCCAGCAGCCAAGAATTCACAGGGAGCGGCAAGTACTTC. Translated, it gives CASSQEFTGSGKYF.

V is TRBV6-5 and J is TRBJ2-5; possible D gene TRBD1, 6 bases. Germline V gene sequence: CDR1 MNHEY, CDR2 SVGAGI. CDR3 length: 15 amino acids. Trimming left V 6 bases short and J 2 bases short, with 16 bases between. The CDR3 DNA is TGTGCCAGCAGGCCGGACAGAGTGGGGCAAGAGACCCAGTACTTC. Translated, it gives CASRPDRVGQETQYF.

This chain links TRBV19 with TRBJ2-5; no clear D gene. Looked up from germline, CDR1 is LNHDA and CDR2 is SQIVND (reference sequence). The ends were cut back, 5 bases at V and 4 bases at J, with 11 bases in the middle. The CDR3 has 13 residues. In DNA form, the CDR3 reads TGTGCCAGTAGTCCGGGCCTGAGAGAGACCCAGTACTTC. Amino acid sequence: CASSPGLRETQYF.

The chain combines TRBV6-5 with TRBJ1-2; D may be TRBD1 (5 bases). Germline V gene sequence: CDR1 MNHEY, CDR2 SVGAGI. The V and J ends lost 7 bases and 8 bases respectively, with 17 bases between them. The CDR3 spans 13 residues. CDR3 residues: CASTLGLSSGYTF. The CDR3 nucleotides are TGTGCCAGCACCTTGGGGCTCAGCAGCGGCTACACCTTC.

To note about this clone: Within the sample, other DNA sequences also encode this same CDR3. V usage is TRBV5-1 and J usage is TRBJ2-7; 8 bases align to TRBD1. The germline CDR1 and CDR2 sequences are SGHRS and YFSETQ. The CDR3 totals 15 residues. The V segment lost 0 bases and the J segment 2 bases; nucleotides outside the gene matches: 4. CDR3 nucleotide sequence: TGCGCCAGCAGCTTGGGTGGGACAGGAACCTACGAGCAGTACTTC. This gives the protein CASSLGGTGTYEQYF.

The chain links TRBV28 to TRBJ1-4; D unclear. Deletions cut 6 bases from V and 7 bases from J, with 9 bases between. Germline CDR1 is MDHEN and CDR2 is SYDVKM. This CDR3 spans 12 amino acids. The CDR3 sequence: CASRIRAEKLFF. CDR3 nucleotide sequence: TGTGCCAGCAGGATCCGGGCTGAAAAACTGTTTTTT. Combining the CDR3 with reference TRBV28 and TRBJ1-4 gives the whole variable domain DVKVTQSSRYLVKRTGEKVFLECVQDMDHENMFWYRQDPGLGLRLIYFSYDVKMKEKGDIPEGYSVSREKKERFSLILESASTNQTSMYLCASRIRAEKLFFGSGTQLSVL.

Points on this clone: Other DNA sequences from this sample encode an identical CDR3 as well. CDR3: CASSRSGSSYNEQFF. The CDR3 DNA reads TGTGCCAGCAGCCGTAGCGGGAGCTCCTACAATGAGCAGTTCTTC. The gene calls are TRBV7-9 and TRBJ2-1, with 9 bases aligning to TRBD2. The CDR3 loop spans 15 amino acids. J lost 0 bases, V lost 5 bases, and 2 bases had no gene match. Germline-derived CDR1 and CDR2 are SEHNR and FQNEAQ (reference sequence).

The chain employs TRBV6-1 and TRBJ2-1; no clear D gene. This CDR3 region has 13 residues. The V gene's germline CDR1 is MNHNS and CDR2 SASEGT. V was clipped by 10 bases and J by 6 bases, with 16 bases between them. This chain's CDR3 is CATRPESSNEQFF. The CDR3 coding sequence is TGTGCCACTAGACCAGAATCTAGCAATGAGCAGTTCTTC.

The rearrangement links TRBV5-4 to TRBJ2-7; 10 nucleotides align to TRBD2. After removal of 4 bases from V and 5 bases from J, the junction contained 9 bases not matched to a gene. The CDR3 totals 15 residues. Germline V gene data show CDR1 as SGHNT and CDR2 as YYREEE (reference sequence). This CDR3 reads CASSPSLAGLHEQYF. CDR3 in DNA: TGTGCCAGCAGCCCCTCACTAGCGGGACTCCACGAGCAGTACTTC.

The chain recombines TRBV5-1 with TRBJ2-7; TRBD2 matches at 10 bases. Germline CDR1 and CDR2: SGHRS and YFSETQ. The CDR3 contains 14 residues. The J segment lost 6 bases and the V segment lost 0 bases, leaving 3 bases of the junction unmatched. CDR3 loop: CASSLGTSGGEQYF. The DNA for the CDR3 is TGCGCCAGCAGCTTGGGGACTAGCGGCGGCGAGCAGTACTTC.

J is TRBJ2-5 and V is TRBV29-1; D could derive from TRBD1 or TRBD2 (5 bases each). CDR3 length: 12 amino acids. Trimming cost V 4 bases and J 5 bases, with 11 bases left between them. The germline CDR1 and CDR2 sequences are SQVTM and ANQGSEA. CDR3: CSVGTREETQYF. For the CDR3, the DNA is TGCAGCGTTGGAACCAGGGAGGAGACCCAGTACTTC.

This chain connects TRBV9 to TRBJ1-3; D perhaps matches TRBD1 (6 bases). Trimming removed 9 bases from V and 0 bases from J, with 28 bases in between. Germline V gives CDR1 SGDLS, CDR2 YYNGEE. This CDR3 is 19 amino acids long. CDR3 in amino acids: CATNRGGDSVSRSGNTIYF. The CDR3 nucleotides read TGTGCCACCAACAGAGGGGGGGATTCGGTCAGCCGCTCTGGAAACACCATATATTTT.

The chain recombines TRBV27 with TRBJ1-5; no firm D call. Germline V CDR1 and CDR2: MNHEY, SMNVEV (reference sequence). This CDR3 spans 12 amino acids. The V gene lost 4 bases and the J gene lost 4 bases, with 5 bases spanning the gap. CDR3 DNA sequence: TGTGCCAGCAGTTCCAAGAATCAGCCCCAGCATTTT. Protein sequence: CASSSKNQPQHF.

The chain couples TRBV19 to TRBJ2-1, with 9 positions matching TRBD2. CDR3 size: 15 residues. The V gene's germline CDR1 is LNHDA and CDR2 SQIVND (reference sequence). J gave up 4 bases and V 2 bases, and 3 bases lay outside the gene matches. CDR3 region: CASSISGRPYNEQFF. CDR3 bases: TGTGCCAGTAGTATAAGCGGGAGGCCTTACAATGAGCAGTTCTTC.